This T cell receptor beta chain was captured by sequencing in a study of CD8 T cells in ankylosing spondylitis (dated by TCRdb to about 2017). About the study as a whole: The study set out to find disease-linked TCR variants by profiling T cell receptor beta repertoires in ankylosing spondylitis patients and healthy donors. The full study cohort comprised around 23 ankylosing spondylitis patients and some 110 healthy donors. Peripheral blood was sampled, and synovial fluid was additionally collected from ankylosing spondylitis patients. What the work shows at the level of the full study, not this receptor alone: Some of the motif variants had been reported before in the synovial fluid and blood of reactive arthritis patients, a finding that suggests common disease-initiation mechanisms. A TCR beta motif of fewer than 10 highly homologous amino acid variants appeared characteristic of blood from ankylosing spondylitis patients. The disease-linked clones showed a CD8+ phenotype and occurred at relatively low frequencies in peripheral blood. According to the report, matched synovial fluid samples from ankylosing spondylitis patients were significantly enriched for the disease-linked clones.

The CDR3 contains 14 residues, cysteine and phenylalanine counted. The only DNA kept is the CDR3, 42 bases in frame from the first base. The CDR1 and CDR2 encoded by the germline V gene are MGHRA and YSYEKL. Cut back by 0 bases and 3 bases, the V and J ends lie 9 bases apart. This sample was sequenced with an Illumina HiSeq 2500. Quantitative 5'-RACE with molecular barcodes was used to prepare TCR beta libraries. In the paper's pipeline: To identify disease-linked TCR variants, a new computational method was used, one built on a probabilistic model of VDJ rearrangement. TCRdb trimmed public reads at Q25 via fastp, called clones via MiXCR and kept in-frame beta chains. Rows merge per CDR3 protein into single entries with the most common DNA and genes. The V and J calls were not made by the authors but by TCRdb's processing. The sample table shows around 300,000 distinct CDR3 sequences, and around 15% are seen once. The top ten constitute 0.95% to 1.4% of the sample.

Comments on this clonotype: The clone's antigen remains unknown. Within one base of it there is no much larger clone, and no base qualities were kept.

This clonotype was obtained from a male donor with ankylosing spondylitis or in good health (not recorded which). The rearrangement joined TRBV4-1 to TRBJ2-7, with no confidently assigned D gene. Input material: blood, either unsorted or a sorted T cell fraction (not recorded which). For the CDR3, the sequence is CASSQETADYEQYF. The bases are TGCGCCAGCAGCCAAGAGACGGCGGACTACGAGCAGTACTTC.